The clone carrying this T cell receptor (beta chain) showed up many times. Antigen: not known. Authors of the study amplified TCR beta CDR3 regions from RNA transcripts. Initially, a first-round RT-PCR of the TCR CDR3 employed the HTBI primer set. One entry per CDR3 protein results from TCRdb running MiXCR on the multiplex PCR reads. The sample lists fewer than 650,000 distinct CDR3 sequences; 40% to 50% were seen once. This specimen belongs to a study of T cells in Graves' hyperthyroidism and ophthalmopathy. General study results and limits: Also found in blood were most expanded thyroid clonotypes above 0.001. The model forecast ophthalmopathy, anticipating it by a median about 6.5 months before onset.

V gave up 1 base and J gave up 5 bases, with 12 bases separating them. The CDR3 contains 15 residues. The germline gives CDR1 SNHLY, CDR2 FYNNEI. The V gene is TRBV2, the J gene TRBJ1-5; D is undetermined. Source material: peripheral blood or thyroid tissue (not recorded which). The source of this sequence is an adult woman with Graves' disease, either hyperthyroidism or ophthalmopathy (not recorded which). The CDR3, as DNA: TGTGCCAGCAGTGAAGAAATGGCCAGATATCAGCCCCAGCATTTT. Translated, it gives CASSEEMARYQPQHF.